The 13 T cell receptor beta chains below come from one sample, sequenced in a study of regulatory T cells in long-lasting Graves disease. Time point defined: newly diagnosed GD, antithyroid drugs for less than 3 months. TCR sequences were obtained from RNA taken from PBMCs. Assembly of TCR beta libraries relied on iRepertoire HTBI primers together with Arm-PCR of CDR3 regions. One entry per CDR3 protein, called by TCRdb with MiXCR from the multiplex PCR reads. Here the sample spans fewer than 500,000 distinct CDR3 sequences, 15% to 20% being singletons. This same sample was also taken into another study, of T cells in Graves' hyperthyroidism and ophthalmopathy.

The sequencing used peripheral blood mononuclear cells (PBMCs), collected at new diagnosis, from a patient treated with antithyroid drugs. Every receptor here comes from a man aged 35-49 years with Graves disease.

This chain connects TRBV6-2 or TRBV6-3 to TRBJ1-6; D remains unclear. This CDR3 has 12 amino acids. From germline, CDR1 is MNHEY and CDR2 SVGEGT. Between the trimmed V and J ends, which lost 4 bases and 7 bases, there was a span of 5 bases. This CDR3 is CASSFKNSPLHF. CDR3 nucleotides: TGTGCCAGCAGTTTTAAGAATTCACCCCTCCACTTT.

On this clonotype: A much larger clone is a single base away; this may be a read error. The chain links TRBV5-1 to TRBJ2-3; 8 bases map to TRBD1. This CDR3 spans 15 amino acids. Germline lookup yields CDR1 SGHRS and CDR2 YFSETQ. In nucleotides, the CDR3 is TGCGCCAGCAGCGTCGGACAGGGCCCCACAGATACGCGGTATTTT. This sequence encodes CASSVGQGPTDTRYF.

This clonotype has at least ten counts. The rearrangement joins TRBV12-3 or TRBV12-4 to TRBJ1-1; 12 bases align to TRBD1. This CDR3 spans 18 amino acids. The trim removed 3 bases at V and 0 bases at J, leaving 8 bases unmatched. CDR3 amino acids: CASSFGTGGGLLNTEAFF. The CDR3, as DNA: TGTGCCAGCAGTTTTGGGACAGGGGGCGGGTTACTGAACACTGAAGCTTTCTTT.

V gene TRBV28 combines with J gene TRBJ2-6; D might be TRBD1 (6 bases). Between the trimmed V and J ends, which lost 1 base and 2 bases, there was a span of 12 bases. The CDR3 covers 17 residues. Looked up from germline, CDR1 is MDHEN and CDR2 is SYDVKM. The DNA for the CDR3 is TGTGCCAGCAGTTTATTAGGGACACAAACTGGGGCCAACGTCCTGACTTTC. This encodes CASSLLGTQTGANVLTF.

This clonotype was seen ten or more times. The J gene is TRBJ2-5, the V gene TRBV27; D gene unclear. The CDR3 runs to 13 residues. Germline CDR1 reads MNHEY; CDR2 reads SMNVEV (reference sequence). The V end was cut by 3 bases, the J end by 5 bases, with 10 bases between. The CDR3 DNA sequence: TGTGCCAGCAGTTTTGGGTTGTGGGAGACCCAGTACTTC. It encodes CASSFGLWETQYF.

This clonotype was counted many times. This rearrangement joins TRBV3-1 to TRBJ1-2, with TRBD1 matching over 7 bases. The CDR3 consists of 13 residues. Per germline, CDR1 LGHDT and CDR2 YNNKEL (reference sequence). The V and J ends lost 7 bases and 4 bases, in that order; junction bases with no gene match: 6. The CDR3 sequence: CASTDPGGYGYTF. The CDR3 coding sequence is TGTGCCAGCACCGACCCAGGGGGCTATGGCTACACCTTC.

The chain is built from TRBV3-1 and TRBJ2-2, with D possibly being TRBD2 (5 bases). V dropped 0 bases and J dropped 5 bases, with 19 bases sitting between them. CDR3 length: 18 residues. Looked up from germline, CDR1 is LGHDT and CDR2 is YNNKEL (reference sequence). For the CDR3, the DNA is TGTGCCAGCAGCCAAGATGGGGTGGGGAGCGAATGGACCGGGGAGCTGTTTTTT. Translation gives CASSQDGVGSEWTGELFF.

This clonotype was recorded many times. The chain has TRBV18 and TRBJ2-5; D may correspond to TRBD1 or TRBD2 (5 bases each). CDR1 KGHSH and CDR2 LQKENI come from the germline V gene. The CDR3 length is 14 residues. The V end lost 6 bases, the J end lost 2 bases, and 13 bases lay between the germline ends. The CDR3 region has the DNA TGTGCCAGCTCCCATGGGACGGCACAAGAGACCCAGTACTTC. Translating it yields CASSHGTAQETQYF. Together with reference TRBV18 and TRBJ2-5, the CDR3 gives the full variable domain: NAGVMQNPRHLVRRRGQEARLRCSPMKGHSHVYWYRQLPEEGLKFMVYLQKENIIDESGMPKERFSAEFPKEGPSILRIQQVVRGDSAAYFCASSHGTAQETQYFGPGTRLLVL.

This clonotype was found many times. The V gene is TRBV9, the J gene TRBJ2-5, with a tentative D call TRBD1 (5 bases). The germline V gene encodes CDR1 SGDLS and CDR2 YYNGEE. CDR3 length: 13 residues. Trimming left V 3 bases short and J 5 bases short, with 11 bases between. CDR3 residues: CASSGRVLETQYF. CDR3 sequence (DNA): TGTGCCAGCAGCGGCAGGGTTTTGGAGACCCAGTACTTC.

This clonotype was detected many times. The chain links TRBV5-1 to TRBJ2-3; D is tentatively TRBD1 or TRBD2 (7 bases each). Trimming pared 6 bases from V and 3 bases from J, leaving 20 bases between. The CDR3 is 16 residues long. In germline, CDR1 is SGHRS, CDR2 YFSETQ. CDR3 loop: CASTREVDRATDTQYF. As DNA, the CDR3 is TGCGCCAGCACCCGGGAGGTCGACAGGGCGACAGATACGCAGTATTTT.

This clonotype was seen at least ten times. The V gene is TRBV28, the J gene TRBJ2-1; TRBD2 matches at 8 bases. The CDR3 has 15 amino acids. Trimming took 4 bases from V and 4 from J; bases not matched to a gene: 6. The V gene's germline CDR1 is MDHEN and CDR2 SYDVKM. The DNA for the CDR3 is TGTGCCAGCAGTTATCCGGGAGGGCCTTACAATGAGCAGTTCTTC. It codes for CASSYPGGPYNEQFF. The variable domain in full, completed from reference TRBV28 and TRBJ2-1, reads DVKVTQSSRYLVKRTGEKVFLECVQDMDHENMFWYRQDPGLGLRLIYFSYDVKMKEKGDIPEGYSVSREKKERFSLILESASTNQTSMYLCASSYPGGPYNEQFFGPGTRLTVL.

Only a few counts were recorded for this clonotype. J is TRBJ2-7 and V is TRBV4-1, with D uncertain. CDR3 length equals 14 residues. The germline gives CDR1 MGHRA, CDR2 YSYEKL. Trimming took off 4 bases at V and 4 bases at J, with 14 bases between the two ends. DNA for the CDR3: TGCGCCAGCAGCCCCACGACAAGTCATTACGAGCAGTACTTC. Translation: CASSPTTSHYEQYF.

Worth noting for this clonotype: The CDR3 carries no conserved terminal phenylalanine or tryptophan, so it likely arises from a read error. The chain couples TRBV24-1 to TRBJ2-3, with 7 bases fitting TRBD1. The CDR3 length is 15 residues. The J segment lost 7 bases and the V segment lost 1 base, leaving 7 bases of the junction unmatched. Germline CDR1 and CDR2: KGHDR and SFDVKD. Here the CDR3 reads CATSDLAGGSNTQYL. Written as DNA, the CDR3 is TGTGCCACCAGTGATTTAGCAGGGGGATCGAATACGCAGTATTTG.